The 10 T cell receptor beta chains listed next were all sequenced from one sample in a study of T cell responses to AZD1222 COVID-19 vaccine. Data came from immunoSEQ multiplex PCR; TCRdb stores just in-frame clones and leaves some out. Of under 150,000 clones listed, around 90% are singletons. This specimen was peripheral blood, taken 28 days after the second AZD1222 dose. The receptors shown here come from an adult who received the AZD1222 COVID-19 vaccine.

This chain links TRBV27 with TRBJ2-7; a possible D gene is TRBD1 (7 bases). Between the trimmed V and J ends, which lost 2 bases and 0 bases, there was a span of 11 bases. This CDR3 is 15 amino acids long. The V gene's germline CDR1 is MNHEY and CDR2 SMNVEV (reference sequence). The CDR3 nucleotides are TGTGCCAGCAGTTTACAGGGGGGCGCCTCCTACGAGCAGTACTTC. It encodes CASSLQGGASYEQYF.

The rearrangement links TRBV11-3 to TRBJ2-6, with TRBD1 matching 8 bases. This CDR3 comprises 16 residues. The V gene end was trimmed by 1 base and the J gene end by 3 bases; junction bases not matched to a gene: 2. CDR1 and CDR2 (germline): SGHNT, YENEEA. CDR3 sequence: CASSLGGTGGANVLTF. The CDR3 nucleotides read TGTGCCAGCAGCTTAGGGGGGACAGGTGGGGCCAACGTCCTGACTTTC.

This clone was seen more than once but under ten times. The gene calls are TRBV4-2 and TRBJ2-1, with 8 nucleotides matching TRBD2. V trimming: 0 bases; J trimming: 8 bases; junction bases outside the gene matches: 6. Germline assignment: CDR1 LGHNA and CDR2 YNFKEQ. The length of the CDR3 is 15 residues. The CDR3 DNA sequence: TGTGCCAGCAGCCAAGAGCCTAGCGGGTCATATGAGCAGTTCTTC. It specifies CASSQEPSGSYEQFF.

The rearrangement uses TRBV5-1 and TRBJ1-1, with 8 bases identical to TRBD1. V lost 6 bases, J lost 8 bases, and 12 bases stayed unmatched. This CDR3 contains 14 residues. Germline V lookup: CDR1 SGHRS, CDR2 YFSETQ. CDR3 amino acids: CASTSTGALSEAFF. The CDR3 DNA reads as TGCGCCAGCACATCGACAGGGGCCCTTTCGGAAGCTTTCTTT.

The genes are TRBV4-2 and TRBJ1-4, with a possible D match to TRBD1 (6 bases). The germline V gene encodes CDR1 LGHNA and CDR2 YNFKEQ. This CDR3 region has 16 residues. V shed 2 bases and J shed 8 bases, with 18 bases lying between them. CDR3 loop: CASSQRRQAGAEKLFF. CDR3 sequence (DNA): TGTGCCAGCAGCCAAAGACGACAGGCGGGGGCGGAAAAACTGTTTTTT.

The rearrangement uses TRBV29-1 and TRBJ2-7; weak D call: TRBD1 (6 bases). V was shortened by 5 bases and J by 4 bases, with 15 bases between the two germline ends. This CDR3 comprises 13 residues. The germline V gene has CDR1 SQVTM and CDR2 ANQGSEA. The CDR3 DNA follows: TGCAGCGTTCCGGGACATAGACGATACGAGCAGTACTTC. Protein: CSVPGHRRYEQYF.

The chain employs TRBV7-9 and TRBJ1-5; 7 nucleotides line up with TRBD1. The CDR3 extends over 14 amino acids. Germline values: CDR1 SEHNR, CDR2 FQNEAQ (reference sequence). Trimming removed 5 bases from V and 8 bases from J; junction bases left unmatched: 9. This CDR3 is CASSRQGRSEPQHF. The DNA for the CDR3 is TGTGCCAGCAGCCGACAGGGTAGATCTGAGCCCCAGCATTTT.

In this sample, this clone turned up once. The DNA of the CDR3 is TGTGCCATCAGAGGACAGGGGGACGCAGAGACCCAGTACTTC. Amino acids: CAIRGQGDAETQYF. V and J are TRBV10-3 and TRBJ2-5, with 10 positions matching TRBD1. The trim removed 6 bases at V and 4 bases at J, leaving 5 bases unmatched. CDR3 size: 14 residues. Germline-derived CDR1 and CDR2 are ENHRY and SYGVKD.

The DNA for the CDR3 is TGTGCCAGCAGCTTAGGGCGGGCCAGCTCCTACAATGAGCAGTTCTTC. Its protein is CASSLGRASSYNEQFF. V is TRBV7-2 and J is TRBJ2-1, with D perhaps matching TRBD2 (5 bases). The length of the CDR3 is 16 residues. Trimming shortened V by 1 base and J by 0 bases, and 10 bases separated the two germline ends. The germline V gene has CDR1 SGHTA and CDR2 FQGNSA.

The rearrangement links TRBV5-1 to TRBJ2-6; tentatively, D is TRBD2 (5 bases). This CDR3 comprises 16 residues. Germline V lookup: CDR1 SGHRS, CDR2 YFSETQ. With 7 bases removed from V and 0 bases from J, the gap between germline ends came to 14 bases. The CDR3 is CASWGEKSSGANVLTF. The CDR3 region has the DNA TGCGCCAGCTGGGGAGAAAAGAGCTCTGGGGCCAACGTCCTGACTTTC.